These 14 T cell receptor beta chains originate from one sample sequenced in a study of blood T cells in healthy people across ages. Primed by a sample-barcoded 5' primer and a J-beta primer mix, a second PCR proceeded for about 7 to 11 cycles. TCRdb fed the 5' RACE reads into MiXCR, producing one record per CDR3 protein. The sample yields under 1,100,000 distinct CDR3 sequences, less than 25% seen once. In addition, the sample was reused for a study of T cells of mothers and their children.

Sequenced input: blood. These receptors originate from a girl under 10 years old in good health.

The chain couples TRBV7-2 to TRBJ2-5; perhaps TRBD1 as D (6 bases). There are 19 residues in the CDR3. Germline V gene lookup returns CDR1 SGHTA and CDR2 FQGNSA. With 4 bases removed from V and 0 bases from J, the gap between germline ends came to 24 bases. The CDR3 sequence: CASSSPVKWGTTYQETQYF. CDR3 DNA sequence: TGTGCCAGCAGCTCCCCTGTCAAATGGGGGACAACGTACCAAGAGACCCAGTACTTC. Full variable domain (outside the CDR3, taken from reference TRBV7-2 and TRBJ2-5): GAGVSQSPSNKVTEKGKDVELRCDPISGHTALYWYRQSLGQGLEFLIYFQGNSAPDKSGLPSDRFSAERTGGSVSTLTIQRTQQEDSAVYLCASSSPVKWGTTYQETQYFGPGTRLLVL.

This clonotype was found a few times. The V gene is TRBV20-1, the J gene TRBJ2-1; TRBD2 agrees at 7 bases. Germline CDR1 reads DFQATT; CDR2 reads SNEGSKA (reference sequence). The CDR3 runs 17 residues. The V and J ends lost 1 base and 2 bases, in that order; junction bases with no gene match: 11. The CDR3 DNA reads TGCAGTGCTAGAGGCCTTAACCCGGGGGGTCCCTACAATGAGCAGTTCTTC. It codes for CSARGLNPGGPYNEQFF.

The chain couples TRBV6-2 or TRBV6-3 to TRBJ2-3; D not certain. This CDR3 contains 13 residues. From germline, CDR1 is MNHEY and CDR2 SVGEGT. V was cut by 2 bases and J by 4 bases, with 7 bases left in between. CDR3: CASSYNLPDTQYF. The CDR3 region has the DNA TGTGCCAGCAGTTACAACCTTCCAGATACGCAGTATTTT.

V and J are TRBV4-3 and TRBJ2-1; 12 positions agree with TRBD1. The end of the DNA aligns better with TRBJ2-7, so the J call may be wrong. The CDR3 totals 17 residues. Germline CDR1 is LGHNA and CDR2 is YSLEER. The CDR3 is CASSQDGRGQGALEQYF. The CDR3 region has the DNA TGCGCCAGCAGCCAAGATGGCAGGGGACAGGGGGCCCTCGAGCAGTACTTC.

This clonotype was seen only a few times. This chain connects TRBV7-9 to TRBJ1-1; D gene uncertain. The V gene's germline CDR1 is SEHNR and CDR2 FQNEAQ (reference sequence). Trimming shortened V by 7 bases and J by 4 bases, and 28 bases separated the two germline ends. CDR3 length equals 18 residues. The CDR3 reads CASISGPPSAEEGTEAFF. CDR3 DNA: TGTGCCAGCATCTCTGGTCCCCCGTCCGCCGAGGAGGGCACTGAAGCTTTCTTT.

In this sample, this clonotype turned up many times. This sequence joins TRBV2 and TRBJ2-1; D gene ambiguous. In germline, CDR1 is SNHLY, CDR2 FYNNEI. Between the trimmed V and J ends, which lost 6 bases and 6 bases, there was a span of 3 bases. CDR3 size: 10 residues. The CDR3 protein is CASSRNEQFF. CDR3 DNA sequence: TGTGCCAGCAGCCGCAATGAGCAGTTCTTC. Full variable domain (rest looked up from reference TRBV2 and TRBJ2-1): EPEVTQTPSHQVTQMGQEVILRCVPISNHLYFYWYRQILGQKVEFLVSFYNNEISEKSEIFDDQFSVERPDGSNFTLKIRSTKLEDSAMYFCASSRNEQFFGPGTRLTVL.

This clonotype was observed a few times. This chain connects TRBV6-2 or TRBV6-3 to TRBJ1-1, with D possibly being TRBD1 (5 bases). The CDR3 contains 14 residues. V was pared by 7 bases and J by 1 base, with 13 bases between. CDR1 and CDR2 (germline): MNHEY, SVGEGT. The CDR3 DNA reads TGTGCCAGCATCTACCTCAGGGAGAACACTGAAGCTTTCTTT. It specifies CASIYLRENTEAFF.

The chain has TRBV3-1 and TRBJ2-1; the D is unclear. The end of the DNA is better explained by TRBJ2-7, so the J call may be wrong. Looked up from germline, CDR1 is LGHDT and CDR2 is YNNKEL (reference sequence). This CDR3 spans 14 amino acids. The CDR3 region is CASSQGYLAYEQYF. The CDR3 DNA reads as TGTGCCAGCAGCCAGGGTTATCTTGCCTACGAGCAGTACTTC.

The sample holds a few counts of this clonotype. The chain joins TRBV4-3 to TRBJ2-5, with D possibly being TRBD1 (6 bases). The CDR3 length is 15 residues. Trimming took 0 bases from V and 1 from J, leaving 9 bases between them. Germline CDR1 LGHNA, CDR2 YSLEER. CDR3 sequence reads: CASSQEFRGQETQYF. The CDR3 DNA is TGCGCCAGCAGCCAAGAATTCAGGGGCCAAGAGACCCAGTACTTC.

The chain links TRBV20-1 to TRBJ1-1; TRBD1 aligns across 8 bases. CDR1 and CDR2 from the germline V gene are DFQATT and SNEGSKA (reference sequence). V shed 1 base and J 4 bases; nucleotides not matched to a gene: 5. The CDR3 is made up of 14 amino acids. The CDR3 DNA reads TGCAGTGCTAGAGTCCCAGACAGGGGCACTGAAGCTTTCTTT. Encoded protein: CSARVPDRGTEAFF.

The J gene is TRBJ1-2, the V gene TRBV12-3 or TRBV12-4; D is unresolved. This CDR3 has 16 amino acids. V was shortened by 0 bases and J by 0 bases, with 11 bases between the two germline ends. The CDR3 DNA reads TGTGCCAGCAGTTTAGCGGACTTGGAGGCTAACTATGGCTACACCTTC. Translating it yields CASSLADLEANYGYTF.

A few counts support this clonotype. V gene TRBV29-1 combines with J gene TRBJ2-7; D gene unclear. Germline V CDR1 and CDR2: SQVTM, ANQGSEA. With 4 bases removed from V and 0 bases from J, the gap between germline ends came to 7 bases. The CDR3 consists of 12 residues. The CDR3 is CSVVQSSYEQYF. Written as DNA, the CDR3 is TGCAGCGTTGTTCAGTCCTCCTACGAGCAGTACTTC.

The gene calls are TRBV29-1 and TRBJ1-1; the match to TRBD1 covers 8 bases. J was trimmed by 5 bases and V by 6 bases; bases with no gene match: 11. The length of the CDR3 is 14 residues. The germline V gene has CDR1 SQVTM and CDR2 ANQGSEA. Written as DNA, the CDR3 is TGCAGCGTCGGAACCTCAGGGGGCCGAACTGAAGCTTTCTTT. Its protein product is CSVGTSGGRTEAFF.

J is TRBJ1-4 and V is TRBV7-9; TRBD1 is a possible D gene (6 bases). V was shortened by 5 bases and J by 0 bases, with 10 bases between the two germline ends. The CDR3 runs 15 residues. Germline lookup yields CDR1 SEHNR and CDR2 FQNEAQ (reference sequence). This CDR3 is CASSGTRATNEKLFF. Here the CDR3 DNA reads TGTGCCAGCAGCGGGACACGTGCAACTAATGAAAAACTGTTTTTT.